This T cell receptor (beta chain) was observed in a study of T cells in Graves' hyperthyroidism and ophthalmopathy. Study-wide results and limits: Blood also carried most thyroid clonotypes expanded above 0.001. With a median lead of approximately six months before onset, the model predicted ophthalmopathy.

As concerns this clonotype: What it binds is unknown.

Amplification targeted TCR beta CDR3 regions from RNA transcripts. When the TCR CDR3 underwent first-round RT-PCR, the HTBI primer set was used. TCRdb analysed the multiplex PCR reads with MiXCR anew, one entry per CDR3 protein. The profile covers about 98,000 distinct CDR3 sequences, with 40% appearing a single time and 10% to 13% taken by the ten largest. The study enrolled patients aged 18 to 65 with newly diagnosed hyperthyroidism of under 2 months' duration. The CDR3 totals 13 residues. The V segment lost 11 bases and the J segment 6 bases; nucleotides outside the gene matches: 9. Germline-derived CDR1 and CDR2 are MNHNS and SASEGT.

Sequences were obtained from peripheral blood or thyroid tissue (not recorded which). This receptor was obtained from a woman aged 25 to 39 with Graves' hyperthyroidism. The chain is built from TRBV6-1 and TRBJ2-1; 8 bases align to TRBD2. This CDR3 reads CAPWAGGSNEQFF. In DNA form, the CDR3 reads TGTGCCCCGTGGGCGGGAGGTTCCAATGAGCAGTTCTTC.